The 14 T cell receptor beta chains given below trace back to one sample, sequenced in a study of blood T cells in healthy people across ages. The second PCR ran about 6 to 12 cycles with a sample-barcoded 5' primer and J-beta primers. One entry per CDR3 protein results from TCRdb running MiXCR on the 5' RACE reads. There are 380,000 or so distinct CDR3 sequences in the sample; approximately 47% occur only once, and over 40% lies in the top ten. The sequenced sample consisted of blood. The receptors originated from a man aged 55-75 years in good health.

J is TRBJ2-5 and V is TRBV27; 9 nucleotides match TRBD2. The J call is uncertain, as TRBJ2-4 better fits the DNA end. Germline assignment: CDR1 MNHEY and CDR2 SMNVEV (reference sequence). The CDR3 loop spans 20 amino acids. CDR3 coding DNA: TGTGCCAGCGGAGCTTACGGGGCCCGTAGCGGGGGATCACGGAAAAACATTCAGTACTTC. Protein product: CASGAYGARSGGSRKNIQYF.

About this clonotype: One end of the junction fails to match germline, which may point to a read error. This chain links TRBV12-3 or TRBV12-4 with TRBJ1-1; 7 nucleotides line up with TRBD1. The CDR3 is made up of 16 amino acids. CDR3: CASSARLTGPNTEAFF. The CDR3 region has the DNA TGTGCCAGCAGTGCCCGACTGACAGGGCCGAACACGGAAGCTTTCTTT.

This clonotype was observed a handful of times. V gene TRBV6-1 combines with J gene TRBJ2-3; no definite D call. Trimming removed 2 bases from V and 5 bases from J, with 5 bases in between. CDR1 is MNHNS, CDR2 SASEGT, per germline. The CDR3 sequence is 12 residues long. The CDR3 DNA follows: TGTGCCAGCAGTGAACAAGGAGATACGCAGTATTTT. Translating it yields CASSEQGDTQYF.

In DNA, the CDR3 is TGTGCCAGCAGTTACAAGGGGGGTCAGGTTAGCGAGCAGTACTTC. Translated, it gives CASSYKGGQVSEQYF. The chain links TRBV6-6 to TRBJ2-7; TRBD1 or TRBD2 may be the D gene (6 bases each). The V gene lost 2 bases and the J gene lost 6 bases, with 17 bases spanning the gap. Looked up from germline, CDR1 is MNHNY and CDR2 is SVGAGI (reference sequence). CDR3 size: 15 residues.

The rearrangement joins TRBV20-1 to TRBJ2-3; either TRBD1 or TRBD2 may supply D (5 bases each). This CDR3 region has 15 residues. V lost 3 bases and J lost 2, with 15 bases in between. CDR1 is DFQATT and CDR2 is SNEGSKA in the germline V gene (reference sequence). The CDR3 DNA follows: TGCAGTGCTAGGCGGTACCGAGGGGACACAGATACGCAGTATTTT. Translated: CSARRYRGDTDTQYF.

Ten or more counts support this clonotype. The chain recombines TRBV9 with TRBJ1-2; 10 bases fit TRBD1. CDR3 size: 14 residues. The germline CDR1 and CDR2 sequences are SGDLS and YYNGEE. The J segment lost 8 bases and the V segment lost 2 bases, leaving 6 bases of the junction unmatched. The CDR3 loop reads CASSVGTGDFGYTF. The CDR3 DNA follows: TGTGCCAGCAGCGTGGGGACAGGGGATTTCGGCTACACCTTC.

Written as DNA, the CDR3 is TGCAGTGCTAGAGATAAACTAGCGGGAAGGGACGAGCAGTACTTC. Translated: CSARDKLAGRDEQYF. The chain uses TRBV20-1 and TRBJ2-7; 10 bases match TRBD2. The CDR3 loop spans 15 amino acids. Germline V gene data show CDR1 as DFQATT and CDR2 as SNEGSKA (reference sequence). The J segment lost 5 bases and the V segment lost 0 bases, leaving 7 bases of the junction unmatched.

This clonotype turned up a few times. This chain uses TRBV18 with TRBJ2-3; D might be TRBD2 (6 bases). Germline lookup yields CDR1 KGHSH and CDR2 LQKENI. Trimming removed 3 bases from V and 5 bases from J, with 15 bases in between. This CDR3 is built from 15 residues. The CDR3 loop is CASSPVRGTGDTQYF. CDR3 nucleotide sequence: TGTGCCAGCTCACCCGTACGGGGGACTGGAGATACGCAGTATTTT.

V is TRBV7-8 and J is TRBJ2-7, with D possibly being TRBD1 (5 bases). V lost 2 bases to trimming and J lost 5 bases, with 13 bases between them. The germline CDR1 and CDR2 sequences are SGHVS and FQNEAQ. The CDR3 loop spans 14 amino acids. This chain's CDR3 is CASSLSQGLNEQYF. DNA for the CDR3: TGTGCCAGCAGCTTAAGCCAGGGATTGAACGAGCAGTACTTC.

This clonotype was found a few times. CDR3 protein: CASSITSSYNEQFF. The CDR3 region has the DNA TGTGCCAGCAGTATAACGAGCTCCTACAATGAGCAGTTCTTC. This chain links TRBV12-3 or TRBV12-4 with TRBJ2-1; D gene uncertain. The CDR3 is 14 amino acids. V dropped 5 bases and J dropped 0 bases, with 8 bases sitting between them.

This clonotype was observed at least ten times. A read error may explain this, as a much larger clone is one base away. The V gene is TRBV12-3 or TRBV12-4, the J gene TRBJ1-2; maybe TRBD1 (6 bases). V lost 5 bases and J 4 bases, leaving 17 bases between the germline ends. The length of the CDR3 is 15 residues. As DNA, the CDR3 is TGTGCCAGCAGTGGGGAGAGCGCCAGGGGCTATGGCTACACCTTC. Its translation is CASSGESARGYGYTF.

The chain links TRBV10-3 to TRBJ1-2; 9 positions agree with TRBD1. In germline, CDR1 is ENHRY, CDR2 SYGVKD. The CDR3 length is 14 residues. Unmatched junction bases numbered 1, after V lost 0 bases and J lost 5 bases. CDR3 region: CAISESGQGYGYTF. CDR3 coding DNA: TGTGCCATCAGTGAGTCCGGACAGGGGTATGGCTACACCTTC.

In this sample, this clonotype turned up once. The junction differs from germline at one of its ends, possibly a read error. This rearrangement joins TRBV4-3 to TRBJ1-1; unclear D gene. Looked up from germline, CDR1 is LGHNA and CDR2 is YSLEER. The CDR3 has 12 residues. CDR3 amino acids: CASSQEGRKAFF. CDR3 coding DNA: TGCGCCAGCAGTCAAGAAGGTAGGAAGGCTTTCTTT.

The gene calls are TRBV5-4 and TRBJ2-7; TRBD1 matches 7 bases. Germline V CDR1 and CDR2: SGHNT, YYREEE (reference sequence). CDR3 length: 15 amino acids. V gave up 4 bases and J gave up 2 bases; unmatched junction bases: 9. This chain's CDR3 is CASSPEHRGAYEQYF. CDR3 DNA: TGTGCCAGCAGCCCAGAGCACAGGGGAGCCTACGAGCAGTACTTC.